This is a list of T cell receptor beta chains from one sample in a study of shared clonotypes between healthy human individuals. Clones were sequenced by immunoSEQ multiplex PCR, and TCRdb holds only the in-frame ones, with some missing. The data show roughly 2.1 million clones, with just over 90% seen just once and more than 1.5% held by the top ten. Material for sequencing was naive CD8+ T cells from PBMCs. These receptors all come from a man aged 18 to 35 in good health. Some clones in this sample may be carry-over from other donors' samples. Each CDR3 is given without its conserved first and last residue. Part of the rows lack a size; the others show once, few, many or a class for expanded clones.

clone_size: -
j_call: TRBJ2-7
v_call: TRBV27
cdr3_aa: ASSPVGAPYEQY

clone_size: -
j_call: TRBJ2-1
v_call: TRBV28
cdr3_aa: ASTSEREVVNEQF

clone_size: -
j_call: TRBJ2-3
v_call: TRBV9
cdr3_aa: ASSETSPGWGTDTQY

clone_size: -
j_call: TRBJ2-7
v_call: TRBV29-1
cdr3_aa: SVGGRRTYEQY

clone_size: once
j_call: TRBJ1-1
v_call: TRBV4-3
cdr3_aa: ASSQDTPGGTEAF

clone_size: -
j_call: TRBJ1-1
v_call: TRBV13
cdr3_aa: ANRTAGAVEAF

clone_size: -
j_call: TRBJ2-7
v_call: TRBV27
cdr3_aa: ASSPDPYEQY

clone_size: -
j_call: TRBJ2-3
v_call: TRBV7-2
cdr3_aa: ASSVVAGGRLGTQY

clone_size: -
j_call: TRBJ2-1
v_call: TRBV4-2
cdr3_aa: ASSQETSGSDNEQF

clone_size: once
j_call: TRBJ2-1
v_call: TRBV2
cdr3_aa: ASIRDGPSSYNEQF

clone_size: once
j_call: TRBJ1-5
v_call: TRBV28
cdr3_aa: ASNPGGLLNQPQH

clone_size: -
j_call: TRBJ2-2
v_call: TRBV29-1
cdr3_aa: SVEVSLAGWTGELF

clone_size: -
j_call: TRBJ2-5
v_call: TRBV9
cdr3_aa: ASSPPNGAARAQY

clone_size: -
j_call: TRBJ2-1
v_call: TRBV9
cdr3_aa: ASSAGGAGTNEQF

clone_size: -
j_call: TRBJ2-7
v_call: TRBV27
cdr3_aa: ASSLVLAGTYEQY

clone_size: -
j_call: TRBJ2-1
v_call: TRBV28
cdr3_aa: ASRTQWESSYNEQF

clone_size: -
j_call: TRBJ2-7
v_call: TRBV11-2
cdr3_aa: ASSLEDTGAYEQY

clone_size: -
j_call: TRBJ2-7
v_call: TRBV7-9
cdr3_aa: ASGDRVTYEQY

clone_size: -
j_call: TRBJ2-5
v_call: TRBV9
cdr3_aa: ASSSRVGAEQETQY

clone_size: -
j_call: TRBJ2-7
v_call: TRBV7-2
cdr3_aa: ASSLTGTGTSEQY

clone_size: -
j_call: TRBJ1-5
v_call: TRBV7-9
cdr3_aa: ASSSDRVGPPQH

clone_size: -
j_call: TRBJ2-5
v_call: TRBV5-8
cdr3_aa: ASSRRGGETQY

clone_size: -
j_call: TRBJ2-7
v_call: TRBV27
cdr3_aa: ASSSSSSYEQY

clone_size: -
j_call: TRBJ2-5
v_call: TRBV7-9
cdr3_aa: ASSSPRRETYQETQY

clone_size: -
j_call: TRBJ1-1
v_call: TRBV6-1
cdr3_aa: ASSEGWYTEAF

clone_size: few
j_call: TRBJ2-7
v_call: TRBV10-1
cdr3_aa: ASSESYRGGEQY

clone_size: -
j_call: TRBJ2-7
v_call: TRBV6-4
cdr3_aa: ASSHGLAEPYEQY

clone_size: once
j_call: TRBJ2-7
v_call: TRBV28
cdr3_aa: ASSYINYEQY

clone_size: -
j_call: TRBJ1-4
v_call: TRBV19
cdr3_aa: ASSIALPREKLF

clone_size: -
j_call: TRBJ2-7
v_call: TRBV4-1
cdr3_aa: ASSHRPGRYEQY

clone_size: once
j_call: TRBJ2-1
v_call: TRBV7-9
cdr3_aa: ASSPGQGVYNEQF

clone_size: -
j_call: TRBJ2-7
v_call: TRBV30
cdr3_aa: AWSDRQGTYEQY

clone_size: -
j_call: TRBJ2-1
v_call: TRBV28
cdr3_aa: ASTSPLAGVGYEQF

clone_size: -
j_call: TRBJ2-1
v_call: TRBV11-3
cdr3_aa: ASSLGGSGNEQF

clone_size: -
j_call: TRBJ2-1
v_call: TRBV27
cdr3_aa: ASSRLRGVGEQF

clone_size: -
j_call: TRBJ2-3
v_call: TRBV10-3
cdr3_aa: AIRDRGSTDTQY

clone_size: -
j_call: TRBJ2-7
v_call: TRBV2
cdr3_aa: ASSEATGGFGEY

clone_size: -
j_call: TRBJ2-7
v_call: TRBV4-3
cdr3_aa: ASSQAFGLLSYEQY

clone_size: once
j_call: TRBJ2-6
v_call: TRBV11-2
cdr3_aa: ASSTGTRYSGANVLT

clone_size: -
j_call: TRBJ2-7
v_call: TRBV29-1
cdr3_aa: SVLTWPGYEQY

clone_size: -
j_call: TRBJ2-7
v_call: TRBV28
cdr3_aa: ASSLGTGPPAREQY

clone_size: -
j_call: TRBJ2-5
v_call: TRBV6-5
cdr3_aa: ASSSWHTSETQY

clone_size: -
j_call: TRBJ2-2
v_call: TRBV19
cdr3_aa: ASAGPNTGELF

clone_size: -
j_call: TRBJ1-1
v_call: TRBV27
cdr3_aa: ASSGRTGNTEAF

clone_size: -
j_call: TRBJ2-3
v_call: TRBV9
cdr3_aa: ASSVAPDTQY

clone_size: -
j_call: TRBJ1-1
v_call: TRBV6-4
cdr3_aa: ASKIRDILMRPGNTEAF

clone_size: -
j_call: TRBJ2-7
v_call: TRBV15
cdr3_aa: ATTPQAGSYEQY

clone_size: -
j_call: TRBJ1-5
v_call: TRBV27
cdr3_aa: ASSLGLYQPQH